Only one count was recorded for the clone carrying this T cell receptor (beta chain). The antigen remains unidentified. The source of the sample is a study of Ad26.COV2.S vaccination and SARS-CoV-2 variants. Some clones are missing from TCRdb's copy, which holds only in-frame ones; the method was immunoSEQ multiplex PCR. The table includes approximately 300,000 clones, over 80% detected once. Losses at the gene ends were 5 bases for V and 3 bases for J; bases not matched to a gene: 6. The germline V gene has CDR1 SEHNR and CDR2 FQNEAQ (reference sequence). This CDR3 region has 15 residues. Treatment: about 20 received Ad26.COV2.S at low or high dose, single or two shots; about 5 received placebo; per-sample allocation not given. It was on day 63 after the first vaccine or placebo injection that samples were taken. General study results and limits: It is possible that the TCR breadth and depth analyses underestimated the total T cell responses.

J is TRBJ1-4 and V is TRBV7-9; 7 nucleotides line up with TRBD1. The input for sequencing was peripheral blood, taken in a trial of Ad26.COV2.S vaccine versus placebo. This receptor was identified in a person aged 18-60 years who received the Ad26.COV2.S COVID-19 vaccine or a placebo. The CDR3 loop reads CASSPGGVSNEKLFF. DNA for the CDR3: TGTGCCAGCAGCCCAGGGGGAGTCTCTAATGAAAAACTGTTTTTT.